The source of this T cell receptor beta chain is a study of blood T cells in healthy people across ages (dated by TCRdb to about 2015). Notes on the research overall: In model experiments, template switching captured roughly one uniquely barcoded TCR beta cDNA molecule for every two T cells. Age-related changes in TCR beta repertoire diversity were measured in the study by deep sequencing normalized with unique cDNA molecular identifiers. The donors were split into four age groups: young (average about 15 years), middle-aged (nearly 40), aged (approximately 60) and long-lived (approximately 80). To avoid experimental bias, donors of different ages were distributed randomly across sequencing lanes. For two donors (one aged 18 to 30 and one aged 80 or older), the study analyzed two additional independent replicas of 1 million unique cDNA reads from the same blood draw. The full study reports these points: The percentage of naive T cells measured by flow cytometry correlated strongly with observed TCR beta diversity. Bulk unsorted PBMC profiling prevented conclusive comparison of naive and antigen-experienced compartments. Observed TCR beta diversity per million T cells fell roughly linearly with age, and a significant reduction was already apparent by age roughly 41. Because donor CMV infection status was unknown, age-related changes in expanded clonotypes were potentially confounded. Compared with the aged group, the long-lived group had more naive CD4+ T cells, fewer expanded clones and increased TCR diversity, suggesting age selection. Estimates of total diversity from one million sequenced T cells were regarded as lower bounds and underestimates.

The V end loses 3 bases and the J end loses 4 bases, and a stretch of 16 bases separates them. Reading the germline V gene gives CDR1 SQVTM and CDR2 ANQGSEA. The CDR3 contains 15 residues, cysteine and phenylalanine counted. Solely the CDR3 DNA is kept, with 45 bases framed from the first base. Donors were around 37 systemically healthy Caucasian individuals from Russia aged roughly 6 to 95 years. Each donor gave approximately 9.3 milliliters of peripheral blood, collected into EDTA-treated Vacutainer tubes. PBMCs were isolated by Ficoll-Paque density-gradient centrifugation, with at least 7 million obtained per sample. Total RNA was extracted from PBMCs with Trizol reagent, with at least 6 micrograms obtained per sample. Naive CD45RAhigh/CD27high T cell percentages were measured by flow cytometry on a PBMC aliquot from every donor. This clonotype was counted many times. Its target antigen remains unknown. Nothing much larger sits one base from this clone, and base qualities are not available.

Libraries came from 5' RACE. Sequencing used an Illumina HiSeq 2500. The second PCR ran for roughly 7 to 11 cycles and used a J-beta primer mix along with a sample-barcoded 5' primer. A template-switch 5' adaptor carrying 12 random nucleotides introduced a unique molecular identifier onto each TCR beta cDNA molecule. Each sample yielded at least 2.5 million CDR3-containing paired-end reads. All of the RNA was converted into first-strand cDNA using the Mint cDNA synthesis kit, with a TRBC-specific oligonucleotide serving as the primer. Following uracil-DNA glycosylase treatment, all cDNA underwent a first 18-cycle PCR with the universal primers M1SS and BC2_uni_R. The study's processing was this. Normalization of each sample was performed by random selection of 1 million high-quality reads, each carrying a distinct molecular identifier. Instead of being binned into consensus sequences, reads that shared molecular identifiers were thrown out. MiTCR, with a Q25 quality threshold and the strictest error-elimination algorithm, was used for CDR3 identification, clonotype clustering and error correction. A nonparametric unseen species model using Euler transformation provided a lower-bound estimate of total TCR beta diversity. TCRdb ran its own pipeline on the public reads, namely fastp trimming at Q25 and MiXCR clone calling, and kept in-frame beta chains. When rows share a CDR3 protein, they turn into one entry using the most common DNA and genes. TCRdb, rather than the study authors, made the V and J calls. For this sample there are 650,000 to 1,000,000 distinct CDR3 sequences; about 37% appear just once. The ten largest clones capture 13% of the sample.

The clonotype comes from a young man in good health. Sequencing was done on a sample of blood. Recombination linked TRBV29-1 to TRBJ2-1; TRBD2 is perhaps the D gene, given 5 matching bases. The DNA sequence follows: TGCAGCGTTGACCCCATTAGGCGGGTATACAATGAGCAGTTCTTC. The translation is CSVDPIRRVYNEQFF.